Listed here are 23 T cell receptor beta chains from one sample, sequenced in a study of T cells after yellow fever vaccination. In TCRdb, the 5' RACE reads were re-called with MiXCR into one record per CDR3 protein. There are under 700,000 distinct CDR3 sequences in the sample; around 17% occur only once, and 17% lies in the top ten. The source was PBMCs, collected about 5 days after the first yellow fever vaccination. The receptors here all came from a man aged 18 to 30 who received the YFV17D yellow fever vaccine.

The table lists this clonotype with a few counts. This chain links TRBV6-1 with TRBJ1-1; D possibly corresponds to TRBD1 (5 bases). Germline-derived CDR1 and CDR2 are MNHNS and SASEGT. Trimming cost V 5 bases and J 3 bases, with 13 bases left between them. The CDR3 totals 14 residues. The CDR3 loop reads CASSRADSHTEAFF. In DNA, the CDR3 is TGTGCCAGCAGTCGAGCCGACAGCCACACTGAAGCTTTCTTT.

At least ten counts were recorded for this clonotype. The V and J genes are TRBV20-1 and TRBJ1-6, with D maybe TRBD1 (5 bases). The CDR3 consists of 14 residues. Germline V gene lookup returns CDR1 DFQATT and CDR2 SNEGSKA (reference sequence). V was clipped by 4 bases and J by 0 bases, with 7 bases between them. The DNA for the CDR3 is TGCAGTGCTAAGGGGCCCTCCTATAATTCACCCCTCCACTTT. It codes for CSAKGPSYNSPLHF.

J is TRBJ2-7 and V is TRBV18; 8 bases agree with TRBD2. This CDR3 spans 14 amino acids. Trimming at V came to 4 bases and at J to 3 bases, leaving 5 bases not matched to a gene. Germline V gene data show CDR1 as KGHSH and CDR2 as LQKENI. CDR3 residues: CASSRGGPNYEQYV. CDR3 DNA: TGTGCCAGCTCACGCGGGGGGCCAAACTACGAGCAGTACGTC.

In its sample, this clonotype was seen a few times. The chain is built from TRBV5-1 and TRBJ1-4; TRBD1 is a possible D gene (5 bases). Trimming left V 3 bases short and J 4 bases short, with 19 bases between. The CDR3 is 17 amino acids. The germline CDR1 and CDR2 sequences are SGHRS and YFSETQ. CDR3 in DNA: TGCGCCAGCAGCTGGAGGGGAGTGGGTCTCGATAATGAAAAACTGTTTTTT. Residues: CASSWRGVGLDNEKLFF.

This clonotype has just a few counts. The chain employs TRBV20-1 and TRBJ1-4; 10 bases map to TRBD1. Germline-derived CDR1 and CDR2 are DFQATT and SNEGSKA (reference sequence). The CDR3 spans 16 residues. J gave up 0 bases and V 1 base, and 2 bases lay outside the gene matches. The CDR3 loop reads CSARGQGAPTNEKLFF. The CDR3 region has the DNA TGCAGTGCTAGAGGACAGGGGGCGCCAACTAATGAAAAACTGTTTTTT.

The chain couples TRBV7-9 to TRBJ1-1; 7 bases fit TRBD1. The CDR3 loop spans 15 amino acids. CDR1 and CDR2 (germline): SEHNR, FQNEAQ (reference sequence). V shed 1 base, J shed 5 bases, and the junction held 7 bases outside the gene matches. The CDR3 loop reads CASSLDPGGRTEAFF. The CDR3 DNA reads TGTGCCAGCAGCTTAGATCCAGGGGGGAGGACTGAAGCTTTCTTT. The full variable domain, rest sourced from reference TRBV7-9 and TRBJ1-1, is DTGVSQNPRHKITKRGQNVTFRCDPISEHNRLYWYRQTLGQGPEFLTYFQNEAQLEKSRLLSDRFSAERPKGSFSTLEIQRTEQGDSAMYLCASSLDPGGRTEAFFGQGTRLTVV.

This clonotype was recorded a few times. CDR3 bases: TGTGCCAGCAGCTTGGGCAGCCCCGATCGCTACACCTTC. This gives the protein CASSLGSPDRYTF. The V and J genes are TRBV5-5 and TRBJ1-2, with D unresolved. CDR3 length: 13 amino acids. Germline V gene data show CDR1 as SGHKS and CDR2 as YYEKEE (reference sequence). The V end was cut by 0 bases, the J end by 9 bases, with 12 bases between.

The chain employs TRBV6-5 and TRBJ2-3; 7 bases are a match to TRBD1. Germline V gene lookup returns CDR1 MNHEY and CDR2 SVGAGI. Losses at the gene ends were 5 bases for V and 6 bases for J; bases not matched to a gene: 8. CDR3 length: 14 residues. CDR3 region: CASSLQGSGDTQYF. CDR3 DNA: TGTGCCAGCAGTCTACAGGGGAGTGGGGATACGCAGTATTTT.

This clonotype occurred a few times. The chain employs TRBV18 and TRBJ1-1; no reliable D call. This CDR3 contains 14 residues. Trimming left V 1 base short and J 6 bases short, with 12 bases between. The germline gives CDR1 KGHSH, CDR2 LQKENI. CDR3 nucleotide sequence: TGTGCCAGCTCACCACGAGAAGGATCTGCTGAAGCTTTCTTT. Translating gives CASSPREGSAEAFF.

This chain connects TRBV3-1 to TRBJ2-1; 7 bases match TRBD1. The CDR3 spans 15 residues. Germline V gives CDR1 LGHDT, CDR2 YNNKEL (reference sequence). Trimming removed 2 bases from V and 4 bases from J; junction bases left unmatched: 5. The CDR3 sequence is CASSQYTGAYNEQFF. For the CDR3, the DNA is TGTGCCAGCAGCCAATATACAGGGGCTTACAATGAGCAGTTCTTC.

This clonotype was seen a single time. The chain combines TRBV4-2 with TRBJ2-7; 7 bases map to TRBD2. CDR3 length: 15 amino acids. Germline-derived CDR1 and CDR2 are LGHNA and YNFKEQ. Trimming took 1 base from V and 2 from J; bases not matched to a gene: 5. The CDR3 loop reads CASSQGGRTPYEQYF. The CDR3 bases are TGTGCCAGCAGCCAAGGCGGGAGAACTCCCTACGAGCAGTACTTC.

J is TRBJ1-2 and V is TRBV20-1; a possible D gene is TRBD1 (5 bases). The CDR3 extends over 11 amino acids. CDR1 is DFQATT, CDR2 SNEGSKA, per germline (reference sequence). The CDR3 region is CSARPGDGYTF. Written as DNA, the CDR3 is TGCAGCGCACGACCGGGGGATGGCTACACCTTC.

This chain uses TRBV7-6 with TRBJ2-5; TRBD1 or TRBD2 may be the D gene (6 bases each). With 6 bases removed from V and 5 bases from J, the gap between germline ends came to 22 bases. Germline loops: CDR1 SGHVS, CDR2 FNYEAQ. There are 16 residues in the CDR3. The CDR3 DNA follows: TGTGCCAGCAGGTCTTTAAACCGGGGGCTAAAGGAGACCCAGTACTTC. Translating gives CASRSLNRGLKETQYF. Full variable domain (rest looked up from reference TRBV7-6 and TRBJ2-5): GAGVSQSPRYKVTKRGQDVALRCDPISGHVSLYWYRQALGQGPEFLTYFNYEAQQDKSGLPNDRFSAERPEGSISTLTIQRTEQRDSAMYRCASRSLNRGLKETQYFGPGTRLLVL.

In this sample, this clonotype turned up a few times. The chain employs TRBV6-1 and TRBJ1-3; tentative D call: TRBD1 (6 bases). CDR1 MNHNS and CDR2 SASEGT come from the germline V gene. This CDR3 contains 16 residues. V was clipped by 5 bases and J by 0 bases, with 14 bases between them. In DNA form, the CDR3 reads TGTGCCAGCAGTCCGGTTCGGGACAACTCTGGAAACACCATATATTTT. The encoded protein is CASSPVRDNSGNTIYF.

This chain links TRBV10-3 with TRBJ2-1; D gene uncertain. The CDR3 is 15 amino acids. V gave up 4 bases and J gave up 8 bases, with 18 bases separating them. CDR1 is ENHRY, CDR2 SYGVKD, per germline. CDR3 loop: CAISGFLDGGDEQFF. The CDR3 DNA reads TGTGCCATCAGTGGATTTTTGGACGGTGGCGATGAGCAGTTCTTC.

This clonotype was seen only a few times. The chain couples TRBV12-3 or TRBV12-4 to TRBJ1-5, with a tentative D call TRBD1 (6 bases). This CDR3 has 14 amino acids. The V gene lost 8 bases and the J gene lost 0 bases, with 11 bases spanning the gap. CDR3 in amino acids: CASLRTDSNQPQHF. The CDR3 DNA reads TGTGCCAGCCTCAGGACAGATAGCAATCAGCCCCAGCATTTT.

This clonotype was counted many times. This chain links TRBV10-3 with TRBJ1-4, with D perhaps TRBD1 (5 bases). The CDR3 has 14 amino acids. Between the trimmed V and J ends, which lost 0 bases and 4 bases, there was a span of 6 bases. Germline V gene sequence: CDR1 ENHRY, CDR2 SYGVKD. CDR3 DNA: TGTGCCATCAGTGAGTCCCAGGGTAATGAAAAACTGTTTTTT. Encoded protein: CAISESQGNEKLFF.

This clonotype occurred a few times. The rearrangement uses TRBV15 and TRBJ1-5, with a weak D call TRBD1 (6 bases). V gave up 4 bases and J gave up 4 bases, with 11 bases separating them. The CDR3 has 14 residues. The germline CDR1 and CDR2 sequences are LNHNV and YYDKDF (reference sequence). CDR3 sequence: CATSMRQGNQPQHF. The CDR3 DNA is TGTGCCACCAGCATGAGGCAGGGGAATCAGCCCCAGCATTTT.

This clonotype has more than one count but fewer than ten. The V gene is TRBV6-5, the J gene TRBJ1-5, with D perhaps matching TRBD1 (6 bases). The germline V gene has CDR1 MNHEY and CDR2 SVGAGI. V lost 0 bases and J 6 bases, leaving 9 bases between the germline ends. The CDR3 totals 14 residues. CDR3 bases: TGTGCCAGCAGTTACTCGGGGGGGGCTCAGCCCCAGCATTTT. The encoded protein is CASSYSGGAQPQHF.

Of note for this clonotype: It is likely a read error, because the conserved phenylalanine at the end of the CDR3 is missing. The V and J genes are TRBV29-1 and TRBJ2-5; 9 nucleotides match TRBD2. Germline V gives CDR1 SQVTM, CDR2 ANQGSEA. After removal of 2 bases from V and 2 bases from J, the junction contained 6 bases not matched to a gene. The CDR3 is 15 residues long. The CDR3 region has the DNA TGCAGCGTTGAACCCGCTAGCGGGGTACAAGAGACCCAGTACTCC. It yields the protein CSVEPASGVQETQYS.

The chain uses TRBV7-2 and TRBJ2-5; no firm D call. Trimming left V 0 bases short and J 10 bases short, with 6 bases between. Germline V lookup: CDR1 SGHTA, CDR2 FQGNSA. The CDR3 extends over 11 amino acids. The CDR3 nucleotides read TGTGCCAGCAGCTTAGCGGTACACCAGTACTTC. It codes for CASSLAVHQYF.

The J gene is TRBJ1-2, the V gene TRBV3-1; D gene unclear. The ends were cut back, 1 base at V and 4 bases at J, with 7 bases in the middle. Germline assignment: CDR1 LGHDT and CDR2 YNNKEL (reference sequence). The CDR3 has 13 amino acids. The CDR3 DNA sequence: TGTGCCAGCAGCCAAGTTTCCAGCTATGGCTACACCTTC. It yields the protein CASSQVSSYGYTF.

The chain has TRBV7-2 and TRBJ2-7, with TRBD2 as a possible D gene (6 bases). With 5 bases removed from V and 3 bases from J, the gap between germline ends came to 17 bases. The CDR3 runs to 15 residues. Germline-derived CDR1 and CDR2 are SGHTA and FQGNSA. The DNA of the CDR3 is TGTGCCAGCAGCCCCGGGACTTTCGGGGTCTACGAGCAGTACGTC. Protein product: CASSPGTFGVYEQYV.